Listed below are T cell receptor beta chains from one sample, sequenced in a study of shared clonotypes between healthy human individuals. Libraries were prepared by immunoSEQ multiplex PCR; TCRdb keeps only in-frame clonotypes and omits some of them. The sample comprises some 800,000 clones, 80% to 95% of which are singletons, and 20% to 30% rests with the top ten. Sequences were obtained from naive CD8+ T cells sorted from blood. These receptor sequences come from a man under 40 in good health. Both conserved end residues are part of each CDR3. D genes are given only for firm matches. Only part of the rows carry a size: once, few, many, or a class if the clone is expanded.

.	TRBD1	TRBV2	TRBJ1-2	TGTGCCAGTCGGGGACAGGCCTATGGCTACACCTTC	CASRGQAYGYTF
.	.	TRBV5-4	TRBJ1-3	TGTGCCAGCAGCTTCGGCTCTGGAAACACCATATATTTT	CASSFGSGNTIYF
.	.	TRBV7-9	TRBJ2-1	TGTGCCAGCAGCTTAGCCCCAGGTAGTGAGCAGTTCTTC	CASSLAPGSEQFF
.	.	TRBV15	TRBJ2-1	TGTGCCACCAGCAGAGTGGGCTTGATTGACCGCTCCTACAATGAGCAGTTCTTC	CATSRVGLIDRSYNEQFF
.	.	TRBV27	TRBJ1-5	TGTGCCAGCAGTATGTATAGCAATCAGCCCCAGCATTTT	CASSMYSNQPQHF
once	.	TRBV7-9	TRBJ1-4	TGTGCCAGCAGCCACGGCGGCCTACCAACTAATGAAAAACTGTTTTTT	CASSHGGLPTNEKLFF
.	.	TRBV5-4	TRBJ1-2	TGTGCCAGCAGCTTGTTTCTAAAGGTCTCTAACTATGGCTACACCTTC	CASSLFLKVSNYGYTF
.	.	TRBV5-6	TRBJ1-2	TGTGCCAGCAGCTTTCGGGAAGCTAACTATGGCTACACCTTC	CASSFREANYGYTF
.	.	TRBV30	TRBJ1-1	TGTGCCTGGAGCTGGGGACGGATGAACACTGAAGCTTTCTTT	CAWSWGRMNTEAFF
once	.	TRBV2	TRBJ2-1	TGTGCCAGCACTCCACCGACTGGAAGCTCCTACAATGAGCAGTTCTTC	CASTPPTGSSYNEQFF
.	TRBD2	TRBV28	TRBJ2-5	TGTGCCAGCAGTCCTAATCGACCCCCTCTAGCGGGAGTCAGGGGGACCCAGTACTTC	CASSPNRPPLAGVRGTQYF
.	TRBD1	TRBV18	TRBJ1-3	TGTGCCAGCCAACCCATCCCCGGTCGGGACAGGGCAAACACCATATATTTT	CASQPIPGRDRANTIYF
.	.	TRBV6-1	TRBJ1-5	TGTGCCAGCAGCGAAACGGGTGTGGGTCAGCCCCAGCATTTT	CASSETGVGQPQHF
once	.	TRBV6-1	TRBJ1-3	TGTGCCAGCACTGAAGGCAGATACTCTGGAAACACCATATATTTT	CASTEGRYSGNTIYF
.	TRBD2	TRBV7-9	TRBJ2-7	TGTGCCAGCAGCTCACTAGCGCTATACGAGCAGTACTTC	CASSSLALYEQYF
.	.	TRBV28	TRBJ2-3	TGTGCCAGCAGTTTATTCGGTACGACAGATACGCAGTATTTT	CASSLFGTTDTQYF